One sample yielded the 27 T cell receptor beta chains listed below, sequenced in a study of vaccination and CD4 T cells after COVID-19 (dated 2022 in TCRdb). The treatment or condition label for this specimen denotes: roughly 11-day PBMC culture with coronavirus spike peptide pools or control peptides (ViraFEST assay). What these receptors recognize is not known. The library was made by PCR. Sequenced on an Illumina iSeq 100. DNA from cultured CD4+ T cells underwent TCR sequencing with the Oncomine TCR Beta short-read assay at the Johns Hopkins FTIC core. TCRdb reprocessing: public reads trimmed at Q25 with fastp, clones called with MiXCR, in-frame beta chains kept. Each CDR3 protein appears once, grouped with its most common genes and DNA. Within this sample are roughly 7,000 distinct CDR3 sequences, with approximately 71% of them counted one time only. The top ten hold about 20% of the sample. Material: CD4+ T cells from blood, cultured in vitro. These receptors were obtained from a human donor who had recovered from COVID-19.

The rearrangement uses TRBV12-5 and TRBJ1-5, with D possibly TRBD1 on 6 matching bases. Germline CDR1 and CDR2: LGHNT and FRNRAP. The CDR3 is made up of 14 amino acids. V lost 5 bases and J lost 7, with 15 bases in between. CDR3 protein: CASGPGEAGQPQHF. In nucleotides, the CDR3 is TGTGCTAGTGGTCCAGGGGAGGCCGGGCAGCCCCAGCATTTT.

CDR3 DNA: TGTGCCAGTAGTGCGGGACACCTCAGTAACTATGGCTACACCTTC. As protein: CASSAGHLSNYGYTF. This sequence joins TRBV19 and TRBJ1-2; tentatively, D is TRBD1 (6 bases). The V gene lost 5 bases and the J gene lost 1 base, with 14 bases spanning the gap. The CDR3 spans 15 residues. Looked up from germline, CDR1 is LNHDA and CDR2 is SQIVND (reference sequence). Together with reference TRBV19 and TRBJ1-2, the CDR3 gives the full variable domain: DGGITQSPKYLFRKEGQNVTLSCEQNLNHDAMYWYRQDPGQGLRLIYYSQIVNDFQKGDIAEGYSVSREKKESFPLTVTSAQKNPTAFYLCASSAGHLSNYGYTFGSGTRLTVV.

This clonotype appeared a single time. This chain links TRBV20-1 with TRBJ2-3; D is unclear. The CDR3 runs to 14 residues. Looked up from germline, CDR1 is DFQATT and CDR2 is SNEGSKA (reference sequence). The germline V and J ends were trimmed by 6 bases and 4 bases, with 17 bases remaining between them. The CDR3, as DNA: TGCAGTGCCCAAGGTGGCTCCCAACCAGATACGCAGTATTTT. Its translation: CSAQGGSQPDTQYF.

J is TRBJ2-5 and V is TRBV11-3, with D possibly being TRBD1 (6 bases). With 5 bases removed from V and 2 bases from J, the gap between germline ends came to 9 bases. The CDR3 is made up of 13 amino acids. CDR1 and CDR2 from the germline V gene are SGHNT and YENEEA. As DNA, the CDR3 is TGTGCCAGCAGCCCCGGGACACAAGAGACCCAGTACTTC. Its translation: CASSPGTQETQYF.

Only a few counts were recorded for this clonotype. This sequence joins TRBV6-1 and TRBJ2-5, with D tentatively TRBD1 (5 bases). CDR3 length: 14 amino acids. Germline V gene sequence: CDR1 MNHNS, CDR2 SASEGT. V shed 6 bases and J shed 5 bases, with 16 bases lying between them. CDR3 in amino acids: CASRPREWMETQYF. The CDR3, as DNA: TGTGCCAGCAGACCCAGGGAATGGATGGAGACCCAGTACTTC.

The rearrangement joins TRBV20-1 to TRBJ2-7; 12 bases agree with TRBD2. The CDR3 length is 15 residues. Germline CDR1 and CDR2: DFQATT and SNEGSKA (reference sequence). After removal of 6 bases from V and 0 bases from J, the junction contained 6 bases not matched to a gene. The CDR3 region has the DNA TGCAGTGCCTCTAGCGGGGGGGATAGCTCCTACGAGCAGTACTTC. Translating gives CSASSGGDSSYEQYF.

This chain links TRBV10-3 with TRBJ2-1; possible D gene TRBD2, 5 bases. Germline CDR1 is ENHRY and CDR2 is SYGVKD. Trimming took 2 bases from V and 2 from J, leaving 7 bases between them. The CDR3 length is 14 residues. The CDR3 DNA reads TGTGCCATCAGTGAGCCCGGGGCCTACAATGAGCAGTTCTTC. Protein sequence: CAISEPGAYNEQFF.

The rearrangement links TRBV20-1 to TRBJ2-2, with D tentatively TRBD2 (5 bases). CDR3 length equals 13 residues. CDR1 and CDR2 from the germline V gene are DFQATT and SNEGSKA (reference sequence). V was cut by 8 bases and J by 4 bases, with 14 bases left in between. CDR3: CSKKEAITGELFF. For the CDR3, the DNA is TGCAGTAAAAAGGAGGCAATCACCGGGGAGCTGTTTTTT.

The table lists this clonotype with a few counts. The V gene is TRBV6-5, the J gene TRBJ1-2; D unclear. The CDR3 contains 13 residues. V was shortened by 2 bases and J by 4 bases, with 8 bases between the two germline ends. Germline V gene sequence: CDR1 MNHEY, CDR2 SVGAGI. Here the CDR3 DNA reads TGTGCCAGCAGTTACGGAAAGCTCTATGGCTACACCTTC. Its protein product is CASSYGKLYGYTF.

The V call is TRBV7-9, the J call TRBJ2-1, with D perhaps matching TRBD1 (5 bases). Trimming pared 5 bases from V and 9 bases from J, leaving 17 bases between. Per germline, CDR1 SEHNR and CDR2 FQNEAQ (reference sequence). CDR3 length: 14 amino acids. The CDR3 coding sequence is TGTGCCAGCAGCGCTCGGACAATAGGTGTTGAGCAGTTCTTC. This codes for CASSARTIGVEQFF.

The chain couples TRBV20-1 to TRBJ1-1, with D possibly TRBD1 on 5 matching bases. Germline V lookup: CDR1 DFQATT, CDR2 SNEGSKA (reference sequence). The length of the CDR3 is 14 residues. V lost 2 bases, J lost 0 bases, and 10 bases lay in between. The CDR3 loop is CSARQGTMNTEAFF. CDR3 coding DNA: TGCAGTGCTAGACAGGGTACAATGAACACTGAAGCTTTCTTT.

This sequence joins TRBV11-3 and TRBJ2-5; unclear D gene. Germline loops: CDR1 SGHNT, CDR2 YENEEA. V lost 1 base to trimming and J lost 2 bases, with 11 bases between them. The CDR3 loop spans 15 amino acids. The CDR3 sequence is CASSLGFIQQETQYF. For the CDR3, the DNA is TGTGCCAGCAGCTTAGGTTTCATACAGCAAGAGACCCAGTACTTC.

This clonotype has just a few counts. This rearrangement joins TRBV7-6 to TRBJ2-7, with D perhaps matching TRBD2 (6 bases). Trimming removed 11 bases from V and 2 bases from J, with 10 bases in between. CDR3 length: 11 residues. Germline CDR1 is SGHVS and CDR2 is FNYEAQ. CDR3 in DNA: TGTGCCTCAGGAGGGACCTACGAGCAGTACTTC. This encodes CASGGTYEQYF.

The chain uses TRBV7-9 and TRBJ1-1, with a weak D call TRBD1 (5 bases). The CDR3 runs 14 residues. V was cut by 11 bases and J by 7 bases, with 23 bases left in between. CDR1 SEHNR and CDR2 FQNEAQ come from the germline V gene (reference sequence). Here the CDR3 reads CAFPGDRQSGEAFF. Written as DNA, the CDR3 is TGTGCCTTCCCGGGTGACAGACAATCGGGTGAAGCTTTCTTT.

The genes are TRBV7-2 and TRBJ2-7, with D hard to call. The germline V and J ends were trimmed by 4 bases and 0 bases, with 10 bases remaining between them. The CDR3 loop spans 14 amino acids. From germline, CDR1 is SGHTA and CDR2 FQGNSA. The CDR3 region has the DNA TGTGCCAGCAGCTATTCCCGTATCTCCTACGAGCAGTACTTC. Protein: CASSYSRISYEQYF.

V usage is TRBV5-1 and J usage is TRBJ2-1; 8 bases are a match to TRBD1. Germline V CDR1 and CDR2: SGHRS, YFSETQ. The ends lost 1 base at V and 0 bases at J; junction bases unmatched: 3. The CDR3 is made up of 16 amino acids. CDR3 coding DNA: TGCGCCAGCAGCTTGCAGGGGGCCCCCTCCTACAATGAGCAGTTCTTC. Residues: CASSLQGAPSYNEQFF.

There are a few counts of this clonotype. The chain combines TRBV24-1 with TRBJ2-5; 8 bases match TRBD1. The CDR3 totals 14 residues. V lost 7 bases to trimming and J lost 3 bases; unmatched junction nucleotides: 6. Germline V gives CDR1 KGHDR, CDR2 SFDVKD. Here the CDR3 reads CATRPTGEEETQYF. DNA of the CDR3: TGTGCCACCAGGCCGACAGGGGAAGAAGAGACCCAGTACTTC.

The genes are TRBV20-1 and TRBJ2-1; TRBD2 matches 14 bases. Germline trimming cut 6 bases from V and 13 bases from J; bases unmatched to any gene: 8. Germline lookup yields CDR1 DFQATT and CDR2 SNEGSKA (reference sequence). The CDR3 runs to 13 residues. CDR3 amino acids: CSAPGLAGGPQFF. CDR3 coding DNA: TGCAGTGCCCCAGGACTAGCGGGGGGACCACAGTTCTTC.

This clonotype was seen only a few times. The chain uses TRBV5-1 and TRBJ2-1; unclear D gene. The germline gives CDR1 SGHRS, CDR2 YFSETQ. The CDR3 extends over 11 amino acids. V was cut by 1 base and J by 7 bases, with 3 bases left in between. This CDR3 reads CASSLWNEQFF. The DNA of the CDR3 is TGCGCCAGCAGCTTGTGGAATGAGCAGTTCTTC.

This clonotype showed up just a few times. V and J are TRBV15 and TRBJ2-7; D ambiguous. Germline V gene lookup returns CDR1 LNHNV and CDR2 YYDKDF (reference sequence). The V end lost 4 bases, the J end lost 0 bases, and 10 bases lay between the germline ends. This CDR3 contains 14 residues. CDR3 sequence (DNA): TGTGCCACCAGCATCAGGATTAGCTCCTACGAGCAGTACTTC. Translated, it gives CATSIRISSYEQYF.

In nucleotides, the CDR3 is TGTGCCACCAGCAGGACGGGGCGGTTTGGGGGCGAAATGGAGACCCAGTACTTC. Amino acids: CATSRTGRFGGEMETQYF. This sequence joins TRBV15 and TRBJ2-5; weak D call: TRBD1 (6 bases). The CDR3 has 18 amino acids. The V end was cut by 3 bases, the J end by 5 bases, with 25 bases between. Germline CDR1 reads LNHNV; CDR2 reads YYDKDF (reference sequence).

CDR3 amino acids: CSAVLAGLEQFF. The DNA for the CDR3 is TGCAGTGCTGTACTAGCGGGGCTTGAGCAGTTCTTC. The chain couples TRBV20-1 to TRBJ2-1; 10 bases are shared with TRBD2. With 5 bases clipped from V and 9 bases from J, the junction kept 4 bases outside the gene matches. The V gene's germline CDR1 is DFQATT and CDR2 SNEGSKA (reference sequence). The CDR3 has 12 amino acids.

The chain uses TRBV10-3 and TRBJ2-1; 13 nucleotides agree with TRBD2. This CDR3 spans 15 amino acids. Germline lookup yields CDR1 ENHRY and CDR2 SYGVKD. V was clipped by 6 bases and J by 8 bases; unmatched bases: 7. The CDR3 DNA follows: TGTGCCATCAGGATCGGGACTAGCGGGATATATGAGCAGTTCTTC. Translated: CAIRIGTSGIYEQFF.

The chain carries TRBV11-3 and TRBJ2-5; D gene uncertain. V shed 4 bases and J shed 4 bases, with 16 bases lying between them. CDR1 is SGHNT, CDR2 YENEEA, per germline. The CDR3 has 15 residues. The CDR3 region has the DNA TGTGCCAGCAGCTCCGGAGCCTTGGGTAGAGAGACCCAGTACTTC. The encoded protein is CASSSGALGRETQYF. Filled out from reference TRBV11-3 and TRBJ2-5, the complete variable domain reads EAGVVQSPRYKIIEKKQPVAFWCNPISGHNTLYWYLQNLGQGPELLIRYENEEAVDDSQLPKDRFSAERLKGVDSTLKIQPAELGDSAVYLCASSSGALGRETQYFGPGTRLLVL.

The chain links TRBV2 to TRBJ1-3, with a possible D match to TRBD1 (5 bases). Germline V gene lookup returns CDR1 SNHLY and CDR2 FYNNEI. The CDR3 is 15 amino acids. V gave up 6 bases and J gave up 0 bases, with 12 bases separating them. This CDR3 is CASRAADSSGNTIYF. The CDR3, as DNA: TGTGCCAGCAGGGCGGCCGACAGCTCTGGAAACACCATATATTTT.

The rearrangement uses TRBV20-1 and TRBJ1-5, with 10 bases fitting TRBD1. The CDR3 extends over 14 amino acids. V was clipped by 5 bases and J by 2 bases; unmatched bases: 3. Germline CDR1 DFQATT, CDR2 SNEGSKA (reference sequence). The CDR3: CSAQDRGRNQPQHF. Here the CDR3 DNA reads TGCAGTGCTCAAGACAGGGGGCGCAATCAGCCCCAGCATTTT.

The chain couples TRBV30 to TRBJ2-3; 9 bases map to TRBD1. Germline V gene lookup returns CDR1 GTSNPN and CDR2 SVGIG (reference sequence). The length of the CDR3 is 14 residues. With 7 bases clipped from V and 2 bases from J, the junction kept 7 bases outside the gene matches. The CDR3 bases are TGTGCCTCGTCGGGACAGGGAGTCACAGATACGCAGTATTTT. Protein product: CASSGQGVTDTQYF.